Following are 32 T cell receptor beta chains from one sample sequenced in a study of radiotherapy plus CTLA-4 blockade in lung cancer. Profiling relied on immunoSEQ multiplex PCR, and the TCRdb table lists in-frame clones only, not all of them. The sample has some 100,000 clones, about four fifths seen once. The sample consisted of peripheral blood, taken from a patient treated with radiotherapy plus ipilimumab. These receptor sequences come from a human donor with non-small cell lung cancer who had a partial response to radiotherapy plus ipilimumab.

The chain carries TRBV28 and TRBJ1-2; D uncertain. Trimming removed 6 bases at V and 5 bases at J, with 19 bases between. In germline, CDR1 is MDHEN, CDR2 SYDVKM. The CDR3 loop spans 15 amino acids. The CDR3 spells CASSPIWAPMYGYTF. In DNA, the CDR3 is TGTGCCAGCAGCCCGATTTGGGCCCCAATGTATGGCTACACCTTC.

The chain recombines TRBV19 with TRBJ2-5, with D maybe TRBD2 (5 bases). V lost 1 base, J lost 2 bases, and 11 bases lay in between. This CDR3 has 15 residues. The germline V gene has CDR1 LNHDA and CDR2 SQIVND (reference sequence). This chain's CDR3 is CASSIGGRPQETQYF. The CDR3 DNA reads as TGTGCCAGTAGTATAGGAGGGAGACCTCAAGAGACCCAGTACTTC.

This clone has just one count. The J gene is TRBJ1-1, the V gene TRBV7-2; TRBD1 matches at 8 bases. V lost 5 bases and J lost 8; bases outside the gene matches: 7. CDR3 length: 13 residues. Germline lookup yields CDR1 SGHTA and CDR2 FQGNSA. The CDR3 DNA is TGTGCCAGCAGCGCAGACAGGGGCTGGGAAGCTTTCTTT. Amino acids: CASSADRGWEAFF.

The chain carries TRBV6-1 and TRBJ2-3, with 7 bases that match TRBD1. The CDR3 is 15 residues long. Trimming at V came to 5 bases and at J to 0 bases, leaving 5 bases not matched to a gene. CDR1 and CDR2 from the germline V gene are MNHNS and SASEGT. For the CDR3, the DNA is TGTGCCAGCAGTACTAACAGGGGAAGCACAGATACGCAGTATTTT. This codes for CASSTNRGSTDTQYF.

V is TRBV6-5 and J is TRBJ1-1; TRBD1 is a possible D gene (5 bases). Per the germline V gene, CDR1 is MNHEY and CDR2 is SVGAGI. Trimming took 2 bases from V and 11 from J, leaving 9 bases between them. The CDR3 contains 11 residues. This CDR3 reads CASSYRGSAFF. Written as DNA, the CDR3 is TGTGCCAGCAGTTACAGGGGCTCGGCTTTCTTT.

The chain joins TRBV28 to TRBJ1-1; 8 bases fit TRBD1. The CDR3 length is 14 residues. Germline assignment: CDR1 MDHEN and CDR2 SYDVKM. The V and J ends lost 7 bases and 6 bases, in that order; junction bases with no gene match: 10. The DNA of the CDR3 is TGTGCCAGCAATCTCAGGGGGCGAGTGGCTGAAGCTTTCTTT. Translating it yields CASNLRGRVAEAFF. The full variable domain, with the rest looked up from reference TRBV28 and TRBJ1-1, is DVKVTQSSRYLVKRTGEKVFLECVQDMDHENMFWYRQDPGLGLRLIYFSYDVKMKEKGDIPEGYSVSREKKERFSLILESASTNQTSMYLCASNLRGRVAEAFFGQGTRLTVV.

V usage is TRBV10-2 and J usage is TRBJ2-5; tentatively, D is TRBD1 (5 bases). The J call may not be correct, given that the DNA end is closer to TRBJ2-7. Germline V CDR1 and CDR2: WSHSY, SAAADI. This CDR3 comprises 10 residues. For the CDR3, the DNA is TGCGCCAGCCAGGGCTACGAGCAGTACTTC. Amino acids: CASQGYEQYF.

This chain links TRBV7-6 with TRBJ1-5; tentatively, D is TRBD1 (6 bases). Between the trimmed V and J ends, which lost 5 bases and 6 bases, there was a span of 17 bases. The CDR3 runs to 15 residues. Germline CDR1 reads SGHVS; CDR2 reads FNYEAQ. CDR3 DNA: TGTGCCAGCAGCAGAACGGACAGATCGAGTCAGCCCCAGCATTTT. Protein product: CASSRTDRSSQPQHF.

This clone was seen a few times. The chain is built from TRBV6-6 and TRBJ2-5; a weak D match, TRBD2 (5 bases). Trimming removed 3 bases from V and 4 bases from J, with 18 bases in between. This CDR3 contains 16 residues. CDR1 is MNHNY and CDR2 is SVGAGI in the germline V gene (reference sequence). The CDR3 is CASSYGVASAGETQYF. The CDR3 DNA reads TGTGCCAGCAGTTATGGTGTGGCTTCCGCGGGAGAGACCCAGTACTTC.

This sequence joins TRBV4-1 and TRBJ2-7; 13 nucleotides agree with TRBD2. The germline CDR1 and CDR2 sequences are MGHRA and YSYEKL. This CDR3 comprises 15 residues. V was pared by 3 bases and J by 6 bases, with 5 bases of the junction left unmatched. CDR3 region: CASSQGLAGIGEQYF. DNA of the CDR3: TGCGCCAGCAGCCAGGGACTAGCGGGAATAGGCGAGCAGTACTTC.

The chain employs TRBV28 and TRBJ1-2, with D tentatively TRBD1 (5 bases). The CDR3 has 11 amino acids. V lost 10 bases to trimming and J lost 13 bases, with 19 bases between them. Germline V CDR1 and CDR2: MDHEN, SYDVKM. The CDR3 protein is CATKFMGGRTF. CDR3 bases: TGTGCCACCAAGTTTATGGGGGGACGCACCTTC.

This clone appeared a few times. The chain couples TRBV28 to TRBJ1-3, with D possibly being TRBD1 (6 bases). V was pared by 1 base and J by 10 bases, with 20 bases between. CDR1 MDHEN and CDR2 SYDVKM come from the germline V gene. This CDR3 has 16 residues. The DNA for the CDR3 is TGTGCCAGCAGTTTATCCGGACAGATTATATATGGAACCATATATTTT. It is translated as CASSLSGQIIYGTIYF.

The CDR3 region is CATSSTGGLSGNTIYF. DNA for the CDR3: TGTGCCACCAGTAGCACTGGGGGCCTCTCTGGAAACACCATATATTTT. The genes are TRBV15 and TRBJ1-3, with D tentatively TRBD1 (6 bases). Germline-derived CDR1 and CDR2 are LNHNV and YYDKDF (reference sequence). CDR3 length: 16 residues. Deletions cut 6 bases from V and 0 bases from J, with 15 bases between.

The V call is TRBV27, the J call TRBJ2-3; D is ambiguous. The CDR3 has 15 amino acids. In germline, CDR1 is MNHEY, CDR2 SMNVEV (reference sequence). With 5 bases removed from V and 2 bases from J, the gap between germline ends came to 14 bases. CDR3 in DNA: TGTGCCAGCAGTCCCCGTAATACTCTCACAGATACGCAGTATTTT. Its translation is CASSPRNTLTDTQYF.

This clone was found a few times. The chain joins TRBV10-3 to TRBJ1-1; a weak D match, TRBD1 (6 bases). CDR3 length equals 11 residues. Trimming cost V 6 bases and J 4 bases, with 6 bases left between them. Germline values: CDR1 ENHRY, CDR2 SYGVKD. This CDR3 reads CAIRGGTEAFF. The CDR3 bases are TGTGCCATCAGAGGGGGCACTGAAGCTTTCTTT.

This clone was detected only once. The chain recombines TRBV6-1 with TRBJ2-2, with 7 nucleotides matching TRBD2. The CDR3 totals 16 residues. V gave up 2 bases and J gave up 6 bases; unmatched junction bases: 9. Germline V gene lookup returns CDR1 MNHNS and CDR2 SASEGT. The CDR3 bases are TGTGCCAGCAGTGAATCCCTAGCGGTACGCTCCGGGGAGCTGTTTTTT. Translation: CASSESLAVRSGELFF.

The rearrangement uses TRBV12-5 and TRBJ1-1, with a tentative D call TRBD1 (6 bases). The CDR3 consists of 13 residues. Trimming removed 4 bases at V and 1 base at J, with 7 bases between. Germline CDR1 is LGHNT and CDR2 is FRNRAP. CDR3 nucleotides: TGTGCTAGTGGTTCACAGGGGAACACTGAAGCTTTCTTT. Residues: CASGSQGNTEAFF.

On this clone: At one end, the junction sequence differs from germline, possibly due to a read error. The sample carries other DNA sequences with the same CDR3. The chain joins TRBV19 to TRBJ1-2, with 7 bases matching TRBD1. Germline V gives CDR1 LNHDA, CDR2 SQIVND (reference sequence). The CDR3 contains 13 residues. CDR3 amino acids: CASSPGQNYGYTF. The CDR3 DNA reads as TGTGCCAGTAGTCCGGGACAGAACTATGGTTACACCTTC.

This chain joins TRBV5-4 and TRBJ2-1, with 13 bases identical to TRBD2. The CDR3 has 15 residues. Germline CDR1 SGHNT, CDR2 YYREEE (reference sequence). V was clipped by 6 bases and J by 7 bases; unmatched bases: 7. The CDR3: CASNPGLAGRNEQFF. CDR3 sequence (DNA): TGTGCCAGCAACCCGGGACTAGCGGGACGAAATGAGCAGTTCTTC.

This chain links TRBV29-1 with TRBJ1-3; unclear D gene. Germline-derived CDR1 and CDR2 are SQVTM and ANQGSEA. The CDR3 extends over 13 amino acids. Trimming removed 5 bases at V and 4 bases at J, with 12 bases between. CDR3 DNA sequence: TGCAGCGTTTCAAAAGGGAGGGGAAACACCATATATTTT. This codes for CSVSKGRGNTIYF.

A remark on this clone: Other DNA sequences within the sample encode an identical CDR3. CDR3 bases: TGTGCCAGCAGCTTAGATAGGGGCGGCTACACCTTC. Its translation: CASSLDRGGYTF. V gene TRBV11-2 combines with J gene TRBJ1-2; possible D gene TRBD1, 5 bases. V shed 0 bases and J shed 8 bases, with 7 bases lying between them. Germline V gene data show CDR1 as SGHAT and CDR2 as FQNNGV. There are 12 residues in the CDR3.

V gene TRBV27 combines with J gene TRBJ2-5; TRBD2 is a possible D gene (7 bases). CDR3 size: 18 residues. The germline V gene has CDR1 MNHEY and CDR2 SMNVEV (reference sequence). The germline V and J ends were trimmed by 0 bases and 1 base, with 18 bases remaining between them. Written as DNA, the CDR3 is TGTGCCAGCAGTTTATCGATAGGTGGGGGGGCCCTCCAAGAGACCCAGTACTTC. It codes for CASSLSIGGGALQETQYF.

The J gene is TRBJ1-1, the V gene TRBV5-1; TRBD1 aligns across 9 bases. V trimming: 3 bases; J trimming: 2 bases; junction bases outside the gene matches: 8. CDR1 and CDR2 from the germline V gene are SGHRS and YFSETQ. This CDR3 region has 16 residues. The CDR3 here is CASSSTGQGRNTEAFF. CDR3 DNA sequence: TGCGCCAGCAGCTCCACGGGACAGGGCCGAAACACTGAAGCTTTCTTT.

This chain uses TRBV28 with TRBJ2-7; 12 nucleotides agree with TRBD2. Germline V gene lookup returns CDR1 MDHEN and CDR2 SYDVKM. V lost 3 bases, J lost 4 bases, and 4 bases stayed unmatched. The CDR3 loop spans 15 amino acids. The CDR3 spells CASSFRGTSGYEQYV. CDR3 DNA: TGTGCCAGCAGTTTCCGCGGGACTAGCGGGTACGAGCAGTACGTC.

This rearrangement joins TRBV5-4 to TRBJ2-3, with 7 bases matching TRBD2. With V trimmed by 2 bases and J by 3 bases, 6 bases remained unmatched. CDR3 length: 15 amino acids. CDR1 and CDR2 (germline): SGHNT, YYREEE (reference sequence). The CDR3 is CASSFGRERTDTQYF. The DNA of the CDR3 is TGTGCCAGCAGCTTTGGGAGGGAGAGGACAGATACGCAGTATTTT.

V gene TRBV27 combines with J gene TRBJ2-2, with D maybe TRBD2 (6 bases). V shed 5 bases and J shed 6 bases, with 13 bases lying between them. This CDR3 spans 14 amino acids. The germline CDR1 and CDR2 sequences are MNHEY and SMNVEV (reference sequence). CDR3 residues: CASSPTSFPGELFF. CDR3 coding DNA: TGTGCCAGCAGTCCGACTAGTTTCCCCGGGGAGCTGTTTTTT.

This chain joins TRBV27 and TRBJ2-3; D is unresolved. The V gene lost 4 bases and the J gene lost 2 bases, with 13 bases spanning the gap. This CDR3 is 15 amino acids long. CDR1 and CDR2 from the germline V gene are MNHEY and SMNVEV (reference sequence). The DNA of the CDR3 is TGTGCCAGCAGTTCTATAAGGAGTTACACAGATACGCAGTATTTT. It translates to CASSSIRSYTDTQYF.

The CDR3 DNA reads as TGTGCCAGCAGCCAAACCGGACGGGGATCCTACGAGCAGTACTTC. Translating gives CASSQTGRGSYEQYF. The chain recombines TRBV14 with TRBJ2-7; D is perhaps TRBD2 (5 bases). This CDR3 is 15 amino acids long. V dropped 2 bases and J dropped 1 base, with 12 bases sitting between them. Germline V CDR1 and CDR2: SGHDN, FVKESK.

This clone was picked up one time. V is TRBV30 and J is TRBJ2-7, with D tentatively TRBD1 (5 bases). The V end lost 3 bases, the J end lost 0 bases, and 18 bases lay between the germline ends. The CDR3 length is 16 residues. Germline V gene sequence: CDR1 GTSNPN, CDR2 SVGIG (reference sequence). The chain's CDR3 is CAWRKRTSLSSYEQYF. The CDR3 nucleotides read TGTGCCTGGAGAAAAAGGACATCCCTCAGCTCCTACGAGCAGTACTTC.

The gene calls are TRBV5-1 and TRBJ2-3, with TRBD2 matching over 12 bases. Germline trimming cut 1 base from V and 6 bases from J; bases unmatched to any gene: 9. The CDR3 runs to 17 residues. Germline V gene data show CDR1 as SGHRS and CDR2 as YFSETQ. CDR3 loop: CASSLRVASGRADTQYF. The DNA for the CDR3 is TGCGCCAGCAGCTTGAGGGTAGCTAGCGGGAGGGCTGATACGCAGTATTTT.

CDR3 in amino acids: CASSLVGDEQFF. The CDR3, as DNA: TGTGCCAGCAGTTTAGTCGGGGATGAGCAGTTCTTC. The rearrangement links TRBV28 to TRBJ2-1; perhaps TRBD2 as D (5 bases). Trimming shortened V by 2 bases and J by 8 bases, and 7 bases separated the two germline ends. Germline-derived CDR1 and CDR2 are MDHEN and SYDVKM. This CDR3 is built from 12 residues.

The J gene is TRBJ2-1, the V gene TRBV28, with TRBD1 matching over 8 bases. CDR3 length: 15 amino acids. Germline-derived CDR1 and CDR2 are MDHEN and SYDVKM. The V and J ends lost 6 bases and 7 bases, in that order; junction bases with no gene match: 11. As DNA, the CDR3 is TGTGCCAGCAGCAAAAGCTACAGGGGGACAAATGAGCAGTTCTTC. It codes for CASSKSYRGTNEQFF.